Listed here are 7 T cell receptor beta chains from one sample, sequenced in a study of T cell repertoires in cytomegalovirus infection (dated by TCRdb to between 2018 and 2021). Per the publication, the treatment or condition label means: in vitro stimulation with specific CMV peptide epitopes to enrich CMV-specific T cells. Sequencing relied on an Illumina HiSeq 1500. TCRdb trimmed the raw reads at Q25, called clones with MiXCR and kept productive beta chains. Every distinct CDR3 protein forms one entry, paired with its most common genes and DNA. The sample data list approximately 280,000 distinct CDR3 sequences, and under 25% of these were observed just once. Roughly a fifth of the sample is held by the ten biggest clonotypes. Which antigens these TCRs recognize remains unknown. The source material was cultured PBMCs, sampled from culture after CMV antigen stimulation. These receptor sequences come from a human donor in good health (CMV status not recorded). Some clones in this sample may be carry-over from other donors' samples.

This clonotype was observed a few times. The V call is TRBV6-6, the J call TRBJ2-3, with D unclear. Between the trimmed V and J ends, which lost 5 bases and 4 bases, there was a span of 10 bases. Germline V CDR1 and CDR2: MNHNY, SVGAGI (reference sequence). CDR3 length: 13 residues. The CDR3 reads CASSGPVADTQYF. The CDR3 DNA reads as TGTGCCAGCAGTGGTCCCGTCGCAGATACGCAGTATTTT.

This clonotype was detected ten times or more. The chain employs TRBV4-3 and TRBJ1-5; D not resolved. The germline V gene has CDR1 LGHNA and CDR2 YSLEER. Trimming took off 0 bases at V and 9 bases at J, with 12 bases between the two ends. CDR3 length: 14 residues. The CDR3 coding sequence is TGCGCCAGCAGCCAAGATGTCGGCCCGGGGCCCCAGCATTTT. It translates to CASSQDVGPGPQHF.

The chain employs TRBV7-2 and TRBJ2-7; D assignment may be TRBD1 or TRBD2 (5 bases each). The CDR3 contains 15 residues. Trimming cost V 5 bases and J 6 bases, with 20 bases left between them. Per the germline V gene, CDR1 is SGHTA and CDR2 is FQGNSA. The CDR3: CASSRGLPPRGEQYF. CDR3 sequence (DNA): TGTGCCAGCAGCCGGGGCTTGCCCCCTCGGGGCGAGCAGTACTTC.

This clonotype was observed a few times. The chain carries TRBV3-1 and TRBJ2-5; 11 nucleotides align to TRBD2. Germline trimming cut 5 bases from V and 3 bases from J; bases unmatched to any gene: 2. Germline V gives CDR1 LGHDT, CDR2 YNNKEL (reference sequence). CDR3 length equals 14 residues. The CDR3 nucleotides are TGTGCCAGCAGCGCACTAGCGGGGGAAGAGACCCAGTACTTC. Protein sequence: CASSALAGEETQYF.

This clonotype has just a few counts. The rearrangement links TRBV6-2 or TRBV6-3 to TRBJ2-6; D possibly uses TRBD1 or TRBD2 (5 bases each). The V end lost 4 bases, the J end lost 0 bases, and 13 bases lay between the germline ends. From germline, CDR1 is MNHEY and CDR2 SVGEGT. The CDR3 has 17 amino acids. CDR3 loop: CASSSPGTPSGANVLTF. CDR3 DNA: TGTGCCAGCAGTTCTCCCGGGACCCCCTCTGGGGCCAACGTCCTGACTTTC.

This clonotype was observed many times. The rearrangement joins TRBV12-3 or TRBV12-4 to TRBJ2-7; D remains unclear. This CDR3 comprises 12 residues. The V and J ends lost 1 base and 3 bases respectively, with 4 bases between them. The CDR3 DNA reads as TGTGCCAGCAGTTTAGGAAGCTACGAGCAGTACGTC. It yields the protein CASSLGSYEQYV.

This clonotype appeared a few times. This chain joins TRBV7-9 and TRBJ2-7; weak D call: TRBD2 (5 bases). CDR1 and CDR2 from the germline V gene are SEHNR and FQNEAQ (reference sequence). This CDR3 is built from 14 residues. V dropped 8 bases and J dropped 0 bases, with 14 bases sitting between them. CDR3 in DNA: TGTGCCAGCGGTCCTGGAGGCAGCTCCTACGAGCAGTACGTC. It specifies CASGPGGSSYEQYV.